These T cell receptor beta chains were read from a single sample in a study of response to subunit inactivated influenza vaccine. TCRdb fed the RT-PCR reads into MiXCR, producing one record per CDR3 protein. Found here are 450,000 to 600,000 distinct CDR3 sequences, approximately 7.7% of them singletons; the top ten hold 10% to 15%. The source material was PBMCs from blood, sampled roughly 24 months after vaccination. Receptors were obtained from a man between 50 and 75 years old who received an inactivated influenza vaccine. Both conserved end residues are part of each CDR3. The D gene is left open where the match is weak. Size is omitted from some rows. Given values are once, few, many or a class for expanded clones.

>TRBD2|TRBJ2-5|TRBV7-2|few
TGTGCCAGCAGCTTAGGGCTAGCGGGAAGGGGGCAAGAGACCCAGTACTTC
CASSLGLAGRGQETQYF
>NA|TRBJ2-1|TRBV5-1|many
TGCGCCAGCAGCCGTTCCTTGGCCAGCTCCTACAATGAGCAGTTCTTC
CASSRSLASSYNEQFF
>NA|TRBJ2-3|TRBV5-6|many
TGTGCCAGCGGTAAGATCGGCACAGATACGCAGTATTTT
CASGKIGTDTQYF
>NA|TRBJ2-7|TRBV12-3/TRBV12-4|NA
TGTGCCAGCAGTTTTGGGCCTCTCTACGAGCAGTACTTC
CASSFGPLYEQYF
>NA|TRBJ2-1|TRBV1|many
TGCACCAGCAGCCACAGGGGGCCGTGGAATGAGCAGTTCTTC
CTSSHRGPWNEQFF
>TRBD1|TRBJ2-7|TRBV9|NA
TGTGCCAGCAGCGTAGGTGGGGGACAGGGGATGTACGAGCAGTACTTC
CASSVGGGQGMYEQYF
>NA|TRBJ2-7|TRBV5-1|many
TGCGCCAGCAGTTTTCAGGACGGGAAGGGCTACGAGCAGTACTTC
CASSFQDGKGYEQYF
>TRBD2|TRBJ2-3|TRBV20-1|many
TGCAGTGCTGGCCTCGGGACTAGCAGAGCAGATACGCAGTATTTT
CSAGLGTSRADTQYF
>TRBD1|TRBJ2-1|TRBV30|few
TGTGCCTGGAGCCGGGACAGGGGGCTACGCTCCTACAATGAGCAGTTCTTC
CAWSRDRGLRSYNEQFF
>TRBD1|TRBJ1-1|TRBV29-1|many
TGCAGCGCCCGGAGAGGGGGCCAGAACACTGAAGCTTTCTTT
CSARRGGQNTEAFF
>TRBD2|TRBJ2-7|TRBV20-1|many
TGCAGTGCTAGAGATGATAGGCGGGAGTCGGACGAGCAGTACTTC
CSARDDRRESDEQYF
>NA|TRBJ2-7|TRBV6-5|few
TGTGCCAGCAGTTACTCGAAGACATCCTACGAGCAGTACTTC
CASSYSKTSYEQYF
>TRBD2|TRBJ2-7|TRBV7-8|NA
TGTGCCAGCAGCTTAGGTGGAACTAGCGGGCGCCCCTCCTACGAGCAGTACTTC
CASSLGGTSGRPSYEQYF
>NA|TRBJ2-3|TRBV4-3|few
TGCGCCAGCAGCCAAGATTGGACACCCGTCACAGATACGCAGTATTTT
CASSQDWTPVTDTQYF
>NA|TRBJ2-1|TRBV5-1|many
TGCGCCAGCAGCTTGGTGGCAGCCAACAATGAGCAGTTCTTC
CASSLVAANNEQFF
>NA|TRBJ1-2|TRBV7-9|NA
TGTGCCAGCAGCTTAAGGGGCACTGAAAGCTATGGCTACACCTTC
CASSLRGTESYGYTF
>TRBD2|TRBJ2-3|TRBV27|few
TGTGCCAGCAGTTTATACTGGGGGGGTGAAGATACGCAGTATTTT
CASSLYWGGEDTQYF
>NA|TRBJ1-1|TRBV30|few
TGTGCCTATACGGTTTACATGAACACTGAAGCTTTCTTT
CAYTVYMNTEAFF
>TRBD1|TRBJ1-1|TRBV7-8|few
TGTGCCAGCAGCTCTCGGACAGGATACAACACTGAAGCTTTCTTT
CASSSRTGYNTEAFF
>NA|TRBJ2-6|TRBV4-1|NA
TGCGCCAGCAGCCAAGATCGGGCCTCTGGGGCCAACGTCCTGACTTTC
CASSQDRASGANVLTF
>TRBD2|TRBJ2-3|TRBV15|NA
TGTGCCACTCGGGGAGGGAACACAGATACGCAGTATTTT
CATRGGNTDTQYF
>NA|TRBJ2-5|TRBV5-1|many
TGCGCCAGCAGCGCTCTGACTGTGCAAGAGACCCAGTACTTC
CASSALTVQETQYF
>NA|TRBJ2-7|TRBV11-2|few
TGTGCCAGCAGCTCCCTTAGATCGGCCTACGAGCAGTACTTC
CASSSLRSAYEQYF
>TRBD1|TRBJ2-2|TRBV28|NA
TGTGCCAGCAGTTCCAGGACAGGGGGAGCCGGGGAGCTGTTTTTT
CASSSRTGGAGELFF
>NA|TRBJ2-7|TRBV5-5|NA
TGTGCCAGCAGCTGGGGGGCAGGGGCCTACGAGCAGTACTTC
CASSWGAGAYEQYF